Listed below are T cell receptor beta chains from one sample, sequenced in a study of cytomegalovirus exposure and HLA in healthy donors. Here immunoSEQ multiplex PCR was the method, and the copy in TCRdb shows in-frame clones only, minus some. Of some 210,000 clones in the sample, almost 80% were seen once. What was sequenced was PBMCs. The source is a male donor in good health and CMV-seronegative. Both conserved end residues are part of each CDR3. The D gene is left open where the match is weak.

V	J	D	CDR3	DNA
TRBV15	TRBJ2-2	-	CATSGWGDVTNTGELFF	TGTGCCACCAGCGGTTGGGGCGACGTTACTAACACCGGGGAGCTGTTTTTT
TRBV29-1	TRBJ2-3	-	CSVETFETQYF	TGCAGCGTTGAGACATTCGAAACGCAGTATTTT
TRBV5-1	TRBJ2-2	TRBD1	CASREGQEALFF	TGCGCCAGCAGGGAGGGACAGGAGGCTCTGTTTTTT
TRBV27	TRBJ2-7	-	CASSLAAPYEQYF	TGTGCCAGCAGTTTAGCGGCCCCCTACGAGCAGTACTTC
TRBV7-6	TRBJ2-2	-	CASSHEIGELFF	TGTGCCAGCAGCCACGAGATCGGGGAGCTGTTTTTT
TRBV9	TRBJ1-4	-	CASSALVGEKLFF	TGTGCCAGCAGCGCTTTGGTCGGTGAAAAACTGTTTTTT
TRBV14	TRBJ2-7	-	CASSPVTAYEQYF	TGTGCCAGCAGCCCAGTGACAGCCTACGAGCAGTACTTC
TRBV28	TRBJ1-4	TRBD1	CASSFPGGKLFF	TGTGCCAGCAGTTTTCCAGGGGGAAAACTGTTTTTT
TRBV2	TRBJ1-2	-	CASSAESVFYGYTF	TGTGCCAGCAGTGCTGAGTCGGTTTTCTATGGCTACACCTTC
TRBV5-1	TRBJ1-2	TRBD1	CASSPRDRGSGGYTF	TGCGCCAGCAGCCCCCGGGACAGGGGGTCTGGTGGCTACACCTTC
TRBV6-5	TRBJ1-5	-	CASSYNMNQPQHF	TGTGCCAGCAGCTACAACATGAATCAGCCCCAGCATTTT
TRBV5-1	TRBJ1-2	TRBD1	CASRGQGGYGYTF	TGCGCCAGCAGGGGACAGGGAGGATATGGCTACACCTTC
TRBV9	TRBJ2-6	-	CASSTTSGISGANVLTF	TGTGCCAGCAGTACTACATCTGGCATCTCTGGGGCCAACGTCCTGACTTTC
TRBV25-1	TRBJ2-1	TRBD2	CASSSWTSEYNEQFF	TGTGCCAGCAGTTCCTGGACTAGCGAGTACAATGAGCAGTTCTTC
TRBV27	TRBJ2-5	-	CASSLGAQETQYF	TGTGCCAGCAGTTTGGGGGCACAAGAGACCCAGTACTTC
TRBV6-5	TRBJ2-5	-	CASSPTRGYQETQYF	TGTGCCAGCAGTCCTACCCGGGGGTACCAAGAGACCCAGTACTTC
TRBV9	TRBJ2-5	TRBD2	CASSAGLAGVETQYF	TGTGCCAGCAGTGCCGGACTAGCGGGAGTAGAGACCCAGTACTTC
TRBV5-1	TRBJ2-5	-	CASSQSRQETQYF	TGCGCCAGCAGTCAGTCCAGACAAGAGACCCAGTACTTC
TRBV27	TRBJ2-1	-	CASNLPGNEQFF	TGTGCCAGCAACCTCCCAGGGAATGAGCAGTTCTTC
TRBV5-1	TRBJ1-1	-	CASSHFPGGRGNTEAFF	TGCGCCAGCAGCCACTTTCCTGGGGGCCGGGGGAACACTGAAGCTTTCTTT